The 5 T cell receptor beta chains reported below all come from one sample, sequenced in a study of cytomegalovirus exposure and HLA in healthy donors. With 60 Vbeta and 13 Jbeta primers, the PCR was carried out. Method: immunoSEQ multiplex PCR; TCRdb's copy keeps in-frame clones and lacks some. The table gives 150,000 to 200,000 clones; the top ten clones make up 1% to 1.5% of it. The sample taken for sequencing was PBMCs. All receptors come from a woman between 55 and 75 years old in good health and CMV-seronegative.

The chain employs TRBV10-3 and TRBJ1-1; TRBD1 agrees at 9 bases. With 4 bases clipped from V and 6 bases from J, the junction kept 6 bases outside the gene matches. Germline CDR1 ENHRY, CDR2 SYGVKD. This CDR3 contains 14 residues. The CDR3 here is CAISVDRGWAEAFF. The CDR3 DNA sequence: TGTGCCATCAGTGTGGACAGGGGTTGGGCTGAAGCTTTCTTT.

The chain links TRBV19 to TRBJ1-1; D is perhaps TRBD1 (6 bases). The CDR3 spans 14 residues. Germline V gene sequence: CDR1 LNHDA, CDR2 SQIVND (reference sequence). The V end was cut by 3 bases, the J end by 1 base, with 9 bases between. CDR3 in amino acids: CASSMGTTNTEAFF. In nucleotides, the CDR3 is TGTGCCAGTAGTATGGGGACAACGAACACTGAAGCTTTCTTT.

V and J are TRBV21-1 and TRBJ1-2. TRBV21-1 corresponds to a pseudogene. This CDR3 is 14 amino acids long. Here the CDR3 reads CASSGGSPFYGYTF. The CDR3 nucleotides are TGTGCCAGCAGCGGGGGGTCTCCCTTCTATGGCTACACCTTC.

The chain joins TRBV4-1 to TRBJ1-4; 10 bases line up with TRBD1. The trim removed 6 bases at V and 12 bases at J, leaving 10 bases unmatched. Germline V gene lookup returns CDR1 MGHRA and CDR2 YSYEKL. The CDR3 length is 14 residues. CDR3 protein: CASSRQGAVGELFF. The CDR3 region has the DNA TGCGCCAGCAGTCGACAGGGGGCGGTGGGGGAACTGTTTTTT.

About this clone itself: The identical CDR3 is also encoded by other nucleotide sequences in the sample. The chain recombines TRBV6-1 with TRBJ2-7; D is perhaps TRBD2 (6 bases). The V and J ends lost 6 bases and 6 bases respectively, with 12 bases between them. Germline lookup yields CDR1 MNHNS and CDR2 SASEGT. The CDR3 has 12 residues. This chain's CDR3 is CASRAPSVEQYF. CDR3 bases: TGTGCCAGCAGGGCCCCTAGCGTCGAGCAGTACTTC.